The present entry profiles one TCR beta chain with its context. The sample belongs to a study of CD8+ T cells in alopecia areata. The CDR3 is 12 residues long. Trimming at V came to 5 bases and at J to 4 bases, leaving 3 bases not matched to a gene. Germline assignment: CDR1 GTSNPN and CDR2 SVGIG (reference sequence). RNA was extracted and reverse transcribed into cDNA as the sequencing template. Using immunoSEQ multiplex PCR, the repertoire was profiled, and TCRdb retains in-frame clones only, with some absent. The repertoire has 120,000 or so clones, roughly 58% of them found once; the top ten carry around 30%. Specified treatment: oral pan-JAK inhibitor, 5-10 mg twice daily.

The chain joins TRBV30 to TRBJ2-5, with 8 bases lining up with TRBD1. The starting material was CD8+ T cells sorted from blood, obtained at week 4, from a patient treated with tofacitinib. The TCR was taken from a human donor with alopecia areata. The CDR3 bases are TGTGCCTGGGAAGACAGGGGAGAGACCCAGTACTTC. Residues: CAWEDRGETQYF.